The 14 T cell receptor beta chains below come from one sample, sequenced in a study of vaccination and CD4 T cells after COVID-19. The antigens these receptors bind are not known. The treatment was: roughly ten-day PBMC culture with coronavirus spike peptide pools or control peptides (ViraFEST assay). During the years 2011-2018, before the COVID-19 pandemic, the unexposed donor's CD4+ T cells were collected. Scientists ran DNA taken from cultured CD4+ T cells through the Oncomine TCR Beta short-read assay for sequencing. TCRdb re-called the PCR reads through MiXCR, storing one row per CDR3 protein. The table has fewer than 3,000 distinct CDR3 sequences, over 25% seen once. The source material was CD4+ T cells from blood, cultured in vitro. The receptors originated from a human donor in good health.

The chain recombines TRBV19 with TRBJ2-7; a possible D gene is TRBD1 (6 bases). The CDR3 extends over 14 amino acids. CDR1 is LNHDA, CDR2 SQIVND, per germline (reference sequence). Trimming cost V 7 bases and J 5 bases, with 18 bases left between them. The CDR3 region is CASTDRTAEDEQYF. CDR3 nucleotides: TGTGCCAGTACCGACAGGACAGCAGAGGACGAGCAGTACTTC. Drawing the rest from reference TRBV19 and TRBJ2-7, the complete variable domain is DGGITQSPKYLFRKEGQNVTLSCEQNLNHDAMYWYRQDPGQGLRLIYYSQIVNDFQKGDIAEGYSVSREKKESFPLTVTSAQKNPTAFYLCASTDRTAEDEQYFGPGTRLTVT.

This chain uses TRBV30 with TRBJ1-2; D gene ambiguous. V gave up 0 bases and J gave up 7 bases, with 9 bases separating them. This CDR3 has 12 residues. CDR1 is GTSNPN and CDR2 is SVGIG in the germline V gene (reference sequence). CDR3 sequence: CAWSVSSGGYTF. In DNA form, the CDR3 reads TGTGCCTGGAGTGTATCGTCCGGTGGCTACACCTTC. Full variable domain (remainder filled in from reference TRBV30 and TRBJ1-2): SQTIHQWPATLVQPVGSPLSLECTVEGTSNPNLYWYRQAAGRGLQLLFYSVGIGQISSEVPQNLSASRPQDRQFILSSKKLLLSDSGFYLCAWSVSSGGYTFGSGTRLTVV.

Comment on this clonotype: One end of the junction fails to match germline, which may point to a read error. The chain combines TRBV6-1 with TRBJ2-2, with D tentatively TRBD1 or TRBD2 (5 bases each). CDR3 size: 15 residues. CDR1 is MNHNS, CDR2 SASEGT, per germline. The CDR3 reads CASSVRRADTRELFF. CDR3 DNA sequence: TGTGCCAGCAGTGTACGACGAGCGGACACCAGGGAGCTGTTTTTT.

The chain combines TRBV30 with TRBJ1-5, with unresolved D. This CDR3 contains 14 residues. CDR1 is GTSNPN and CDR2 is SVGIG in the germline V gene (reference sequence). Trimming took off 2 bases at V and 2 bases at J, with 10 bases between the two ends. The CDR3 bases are TGTGCCTGGAGTCAGACAAGAGGCAATCAGCCCCAGCATTTT. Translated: CAWSQTRGNQPQHF.

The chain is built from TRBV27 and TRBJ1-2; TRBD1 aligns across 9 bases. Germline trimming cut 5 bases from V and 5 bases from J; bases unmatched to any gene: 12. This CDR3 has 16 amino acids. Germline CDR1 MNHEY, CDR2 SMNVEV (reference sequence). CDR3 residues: CASSLRDRDTPYGYTF. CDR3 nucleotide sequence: TGTGCCAGCAGTCTTCGGGACAGGGATACTCCTTATGGCTACACCTTC.

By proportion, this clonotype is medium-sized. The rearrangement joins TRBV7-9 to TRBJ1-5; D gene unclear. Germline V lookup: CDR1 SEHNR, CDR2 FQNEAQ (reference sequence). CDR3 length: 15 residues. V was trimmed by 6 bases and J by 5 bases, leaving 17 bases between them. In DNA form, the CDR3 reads TGTGCCAGCAGTCCAACGGATGCCGGGGATCAGCCCCAGCATTTT. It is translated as CASSPTDAGDQPQHF.

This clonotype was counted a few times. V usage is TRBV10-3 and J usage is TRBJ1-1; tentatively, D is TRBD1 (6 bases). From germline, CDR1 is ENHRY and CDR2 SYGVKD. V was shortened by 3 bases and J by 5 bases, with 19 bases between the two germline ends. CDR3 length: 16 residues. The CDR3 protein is CAISDSLGGRGTEAFF. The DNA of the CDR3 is TGTGCCATCAGTGATTCCCTCGGGGGGCGGGGAACTGAAGCTTTCTTT.

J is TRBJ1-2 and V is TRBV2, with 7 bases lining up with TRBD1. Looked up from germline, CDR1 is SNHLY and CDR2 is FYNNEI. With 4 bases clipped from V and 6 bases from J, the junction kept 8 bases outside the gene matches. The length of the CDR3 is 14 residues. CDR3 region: CASSARQGRNGYTF. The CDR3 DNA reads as TGTGCCAGCAGTGCCAGACAGGGACGGAATGGCTACACCTTC.

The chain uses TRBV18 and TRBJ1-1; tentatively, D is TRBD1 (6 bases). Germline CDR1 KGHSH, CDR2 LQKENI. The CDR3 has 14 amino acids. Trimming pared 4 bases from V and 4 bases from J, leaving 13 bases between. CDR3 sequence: CASSLTGSGTEAFF. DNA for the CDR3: TGTGCCAGCTCACTTACAGGGAGCGGCACTGAAGCTTTCTTT.

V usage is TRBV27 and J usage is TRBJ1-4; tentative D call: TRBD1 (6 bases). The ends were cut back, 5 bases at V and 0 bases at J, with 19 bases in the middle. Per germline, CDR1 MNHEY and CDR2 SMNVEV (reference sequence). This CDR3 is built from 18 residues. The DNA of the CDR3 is TGTGCCAGCAGTCCCCTCGGGGGGCGAACCCCAACTAATGAAAAACTGTTTTTT. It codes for CASSPLGGRTPTNEKLFF.

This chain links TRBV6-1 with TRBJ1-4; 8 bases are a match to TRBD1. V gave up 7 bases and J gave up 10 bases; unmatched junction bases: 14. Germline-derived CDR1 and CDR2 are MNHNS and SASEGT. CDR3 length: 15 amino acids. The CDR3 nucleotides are TGTGCCAGCACTAGGTTCGGACAGGGTTTCCCAAAACTGTTTTTT. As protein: CASTRFGQGFPKLFF.

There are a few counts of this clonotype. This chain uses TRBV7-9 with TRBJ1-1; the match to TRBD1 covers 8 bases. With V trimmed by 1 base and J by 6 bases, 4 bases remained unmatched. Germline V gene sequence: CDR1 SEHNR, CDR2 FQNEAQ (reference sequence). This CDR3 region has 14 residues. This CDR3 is CASSLVQGVAEAFF. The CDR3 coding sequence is TGTGCCAGCAGCTTAGTACAGGGGGTCGCTGAAGCTTTCTTT.

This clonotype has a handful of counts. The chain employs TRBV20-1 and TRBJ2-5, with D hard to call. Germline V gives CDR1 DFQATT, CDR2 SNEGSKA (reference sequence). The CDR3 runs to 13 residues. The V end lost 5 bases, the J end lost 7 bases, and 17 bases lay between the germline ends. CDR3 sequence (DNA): TGCAGTGCTCCCCAAGCCCTCTTTGGGACCCAGTACTTC. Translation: CSAPQALFGTQYF.

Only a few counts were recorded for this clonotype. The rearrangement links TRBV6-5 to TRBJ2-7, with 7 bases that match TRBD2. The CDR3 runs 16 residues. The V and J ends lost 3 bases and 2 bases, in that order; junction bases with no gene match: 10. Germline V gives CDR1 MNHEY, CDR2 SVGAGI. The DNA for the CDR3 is TGTGCCAGCAGTTATCATCCAGCGGGGAGAACCTACGAGCAGTACTTC. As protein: CASSYHPAGRTYEQYF.